This T cell receptor (beta chain) was profiled in a study of post-analysis software for immune sequencing data. Study-level background: Multiple sclerosis in the patients followed relapsing-remitting, secondary progressive and progressive-relapsing courses. Study-level findings and limits: Analysis by F measure revealed that same-batch samples clustered strongly together. In patients, about 5 TRBV segments were more frequent than in controls, with TRBV5-6, TRBV5-1 and TRBV20-1 among them. Compared with controls, patients showed significantly lower normalized Chao1 diversity.

Germline lookup yields CDR1 MNHNS and CDR2 SASEGT. CDR3 length: 16 residues. The V segment lost 9 bases and the J segment 5 bases; nucleotides outside the gene matches: 7. Unique molecular identifiers had been added to the TCR beta cDNA libraries. MiXCR was run by TCRdb on the PCR reads, yielding one entry per CDR3 protein. The sample records about 820,000 distinct CDR3 sequences, 53% being singletons. This clonotype was counted only a few times. No antigen is known for it. Sequenced input: blood. This chain links TRBV6-1 with TRBJ2-1; 16 bases are shared with TRBD2. The sequence came from a girl under 18 with multiple sclerosis. This CDR3 is CASGGLAGGHHNEQFF. In DNA, the CDR3 is TGTGCCAGTGGGGGACTAGCGGGAGGGCATCACAATGAGCAGTTCTTC.